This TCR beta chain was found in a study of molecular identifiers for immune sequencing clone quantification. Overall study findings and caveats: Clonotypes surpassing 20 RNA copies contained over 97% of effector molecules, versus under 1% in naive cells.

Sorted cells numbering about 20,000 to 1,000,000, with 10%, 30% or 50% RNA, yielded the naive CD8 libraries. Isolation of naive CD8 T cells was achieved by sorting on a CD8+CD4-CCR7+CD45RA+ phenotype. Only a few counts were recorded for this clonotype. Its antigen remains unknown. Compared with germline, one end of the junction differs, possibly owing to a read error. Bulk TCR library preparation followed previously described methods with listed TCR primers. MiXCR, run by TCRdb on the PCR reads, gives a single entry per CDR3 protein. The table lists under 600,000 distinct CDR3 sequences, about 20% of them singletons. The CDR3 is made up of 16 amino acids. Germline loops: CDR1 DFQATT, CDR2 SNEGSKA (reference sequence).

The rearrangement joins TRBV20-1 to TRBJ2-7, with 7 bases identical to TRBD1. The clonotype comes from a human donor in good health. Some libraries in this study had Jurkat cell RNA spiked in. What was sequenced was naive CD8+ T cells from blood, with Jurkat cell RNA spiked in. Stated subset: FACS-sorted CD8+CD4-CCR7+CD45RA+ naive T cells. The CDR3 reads CSAPLLRTGNRYEQCF. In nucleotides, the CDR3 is TGCAGTGCTCCCCTCTTGAGGACAGGAAATCGGTACGAGCAGTGCTTC.